This T cell receptor (beta chain) was obtained from a study of T cells in Graves' hyperthyroidism and ophthalmopathy. Lactation, pregnancy, other autoimmune disease or uncontrolled infection excluded patients. The study based diagnoses on clinical symptoms, serum thyroxine and TRAb, thyroid ultrasound and orbital computed tomography. It was 8.5 to 10 ml of fresh peripheral blood that supplied the PBMCs. The CDR3 is made up of 13 amino acids. V lost 3 bases and J lost 2; bases outside the gene matches: 4. Germline values: CDR1 DFQATT, CDR2 SNEGSKA (reference sequence). This clonotype was found many times. Antigen: not known. Findings and caveats of the study: Most clonotypes expanded in thyroid above 0.001 were likewise present in blood.

RNA transcripts gave rise to amplified TCR beta CDR3 regions. During a first-round RT-PCR of the TCR CDR3, the HTBI primer set was used. TCRdb re-analysed the multiplex PCR reads in MiXCR, keeping a single row per CDR3 protein. The sample yields some 270,000 distinct CDR3 sequences, approximately 25% seen once. The chain couples TRBV20-1 to TRBJ2-7, with 7 bases matching TRBD1. Sequenced input: blood. The TCR comes from a woman in her forties with Graves' ophthalmopathy. Here the CDR3 reads CSASRQGTYEQYF. The DNA for the CDR3 is TGCAGTGCTAGCAGACAGGGTACCTACGAGCAGTACTTC.